These 4 T cell receptor beta chains were all obtained from the same sample, sequenced in a study of shared clonotypes between healthy human individuals. Profiling relied on immunoSEQ multiplex PCR, and the TCRdb table lists in-frame clones only, not all of them. The repertoire holds about 990,000 clones, with about 84% as singletons. Sample: memory CD4+ T cells from PBMCs. Subset: CD45RA-negative fraction. Every receptor here comes from a man younger than 35 in good health. Some clones in this sample may be carry-over from other donors' samples.

The chain is built from TRBV20-1 and TRBJ2-7; D unresolved. CDR1 and CDR2 (germline): DFQATT, SNEGSKA (reference sequence). V lost 8 bases to trimming and J lost 2 bases, with 10 bases between them. The CDR3 is made up of 11 amino acids. The CDR3 coding sequence is TGCAGTCCCGGACGGACCTACGAGCAGTACTTC. It yields the protein CSPGRTYEQYF.

The rearrangement joins TRBV7-2 to TRBJ1-4, with a weak D call TRBD1 (6 bases). V was clipped by 6 bases and J by 8 bases, with 22 bases between them. This CDR3 is built from 16 residues. In germline, CDR1 is SGHTA, CDR2 FQGNSA. The CDR3 DNA follows: TGTGCCAGCAGTGTAGGCACAGGGAGTCTTGGAGAAAAACTGTTTTTT. Protein: CASSVGTGSLGEKLFF.

Only one count was recorded for this clone. CDR3 sequence (DNA): TGTGCCAGCAGGACACAGGGGGCTACGAACACCGGGGAGCTGTTTTTT. It encodes CASRTQGATNTGELFF. The gene calls are TRBV27 and TRBJ2-2; 9 positions agree with TRBD1. The CDR3 is made up of 16 amino acids. V shed 6 bases and J 0 bases; nucleotides not matched to a gene: 5. The germline V gene has CDR1 MNHEY and CDR2 SMNVEV (reference sequence).

This chain connects TRBV5-1 to TRBJ2-2; 9 bases line up with TRBD1. J gave up 1 base and V 6 bases, and 7 bases lay outside the gene matches. Germline-derived CDR1 and CDR2 are SGHRS and YFSETQ. CDR3 length: 16 amino acids. CDR3 residues: CASNEWTGVNTGELFF. The CDR3 nucleotides are TGCGCCAGCAACGAATGGACAGGGGTGAACACCGGGGAGCTGTTTTTT.